A single sample is the source of the 9 T cell receptor beta chains below, sequenced in a study of T cells after yellow fever vaccination. MiXCR, applied by TCRdb to the 5' RACE reads, yields one record per CDR3 protein. This sample has 300,000 to 400,000 distinct CDR3 sequences, with almost 4% found just once. Sequences were derived from PBMCs, sampled 5 days after the yellow fever booster vaccination. Receptors were obtained from a young man who received the YFV17D yellow fever vaccine.

The chain combines TRBV21-1 with TRBJ1-4; the D call in the table, TRBD1, was not verified against the DNA. TRBV21-1 is a pseudogene locus. The CDR3 has 16 residues. The CDR3 reads CASSKVGRGLGEKLFF. As DNA, the CDR3 is TGTGCCAGCAGCAAAGTTGGGCGGGGGCTCGGTGAAAAACTGTTTTTT.

There are many counts of this clonotype. The CDR3 DNA sequence: TGCACCTGGGACAGGGGCCTCGACACAGATACGCAGTATTTT. Protein sequence: CTWDRGLDTDTQYF. The chain recombines TRBV20-1 with TRBJ2-3, with 10 bases identical to TRBD1. This CDR3 contains 14 residues. The germline V gene encodes CDR1 DFQATT and CDR2 SNEGSKA (reference sequence).

This clonotype occurred many times. The chain combines TRBV18 with TRBJ1-1; D not certain. The CDR3 runs 14 residues. CDR1 and CDR2 (germline): KGHSH, LQKENI. The ends were cut back, 2 bases at V and 4 bases at J, with 11 bases in the middle. DNA for the CDR3: TGTGCCAGCTCACCAGGAGGTTTTGGCACTGAAGCTTTCTTT. This gives the protein CASSPGGFGTEAFF.

The chain joins TRBV14 to TRBJ1-2; D call uncertain. V lost 1 base, J lost 7 bases, and 10 bases lay in between. This CDR3 has 13 amino acids. Germline CDR1 is SGHDN and CDR2 is FVKESK. CDR3 sequence reads: CASSQGAKGGYTF. In DNA form, the CDR3 reads TGTGCCAGCAGCCAAGGAGCTAAGGGTGGCTACACCTTC.

The gene calls are TRBV6-5 and TRBJ1-1; 8 bases align to TRBD1. The germline gives CDR1 MNHEY, CDR2 SVGAGI. There are 17 residues in the CDR3. With V trimmed by 0 bases and J by 0 bases, 6 bases remained unmatched. CDR3 nucleotide sequence: TGTGCCAGCAGTTACTCAGGACAGGGAACTGTGAACACTGAAGCTTTCTTT. Amino acids: CASSYSGQGTVNTEAFF.

This clonotype was recorded at least ten times. The genes are TRBV6-5 and TRBJ2-3, with TRBD1 as a possible D gene (6 bases). Looked up from germline, CDR1 is MNHEY and CDR2 is SVGAGI. This CDR3 region has 15 residues. The V end was cut by 0 bases, the J end by 4 bases, with 11 bases between. CDR3 loop: CASSYSYRAADTQYF. The CDR3 nucleotides are TGTGCCAGCAGTTACTCGTACAGGGCGGCAGATACGCAGTATTTT.

This clonotype occurred many times. This chain joins TRBV28 and TRBJ2-5; D might be TRBD1 (5 bases). The CDR3 has 15 amino acids. Between the trimmed V and J ends, which lost 4 bases and 7 bases, there was a span of 19 bases. Germline assignment: CDR1 MDHEN and CDR2 SYDVKM. Here the CDR3 DNA reads TGTGCCAGCAGTTCCCGCCGTGGGGCTGTTGTGACCCAGTACTTC. It encodes CASSSRRGAVVTQYF.

Ten or more counts support this clonotype. The rearrangement uses TRBV6-5 and TRBJ2-7; 12 bases line up with TRBD1. V trimming: 5 bases; J trimming: 5 bases; junction bases outside the gene matches: 7. Germline values: CDR1 MNHEY, CDR2 SVGAGI. The CDR3 covers 15 residues. The CDR3 region has the DNA TGTGCCAGCAGTCCCGGGACAGGGGGCTTCAACGAGCAGTACTTC. It translates to CASSPGTGGFNEQYF.

The rearrangement links TRBV6-6 to TRBJ1-1, with D maybe TRBD1 (5 bases). The V end was cut by 0 bases, the J end by 4 bases, with 9 bases between. The CDR3 runs to 14 residues. Germline values: CDR1 MNHNY, CDR2 SVGAGI (reference sequence). This CDR3 reads CASSYSGEFTEAFF. In nucleotides, the CDR3 is TGTGCCAGCAGTTACTCGGGGGAGTTCACTGAAGCTTTCTTT.